The 4 T cell receptor beta chains in this list originate from one sample, sequenced in a study of T cell changes during pregnancy in multiple sclerosis. Sequencing used immunoSEQ multiplex PCR; TCRdb keeps in-frame clones, though not all of them. The sample has 35,000 to 50,000 clones; 75% to 95% are singletons. The specimen comprised CD4+ T cells from peripheral blood mononuclear cells, sampled after pregnancy. Every receptor here comes from a female donor in good health, enrolled as a control in a pregnancy study.

The chain has TRBV4-1 and TRBJ2-3; 7 positions agree with TRBD2. V trimming: 3 bases; J trimming: 1 base; junction bases outside the gene matches: 13. This CDR3 is 18 amino acids long. Germline values: CDR1 MGHRA, CDR2 YSYEKL. CDR3 protein: CASSHPPGTIVRTDTQYF. For the CDR3, the DNA is TGCGCCAGCAGCCATCCCCCCGGGACTATCGTTCGCACAGATACGCAGTATTTT.

This clone was detected once. V usage is TRBV29-1 and J usage is TRBJ2-3; 13 bases align to TRBD2. From germline, CDR1 is SQVTM and CDR2 ANQGSEA. CDR3 size: 16 residues. The V gene end was trimmed by 1 base and the J gene end by 8 bases; junction bases not matched to a gene: 9. The CDR3 sequence is CSVEAQLAGGPGTQYF. In DNA, the CDR3 is TGCAGCGTTGAAGCCCAACTAGCGGGAGGGCCTGGTACGCAGTATTTT.

The rearrangement links TRBV19 to TRBJ2-1, with 14 bases aligning to TRBD2. The V gene's germline CDR1 is LNHDA and CDR2 SQIVND (reference sequence). V was clipped by 6 bases and J by 9 bases; unmatched bases: 10. This CDR3 spans 16 amino acids. The CDR3 DNA is TGTGCCAGTAGCCAGGGACTAGCGGGAGAACTGGGTGAGCAGTTCTTC. Translation gives CASSQGLAGELGEQFF.

This chain connects TRBV28 to TRBJ1-5; TRBD1 is a possible D gene (6 bases). This CDR3 has 16 residues. Trimming removed 5 bases at V and 0 bases at J, with 14 bases between. CDR1 MDHEN and CDR2 SYDVKM come from the germline V gene. The CDR3 region is CASSLRTVNSNQPQHF. The DNA for the CDR3 is TGTGCCAGCAGTCTACGGACAGTAAATAGCAATCAGCCCCAGCATTTT.